This TCR beta chain was found in a study of shared clonotypes between healthy human individuals. General study results and limits: Rarefaction revealed incomplete sorted-subset sequencing despite large depth.

A remark on this clone: Its antigen is not known. The sample holds other DNA sequences that translate to the same CDR3.

Naive CD8 isolation took CD45RO-negative cells positively selected for CCR7 and excluded terminally differentiated effector memory CD45RA+ cells. Source study methods: Sequence data from immunoSEQ were junction-only and lacked quality scores; consequently, filtering differed. This table comes from immunoSEQ multiplex PCR, and its TCRdb copy is limited to in-frame clones, with some not included. V and J calls and clone size come straight from that table; D and trimming were deduced from the DNA. The sample holds roughly 1,800,000 clones, approximately 94% seen once. Sample: naive CD8+ T cells sorted from blood. The receptor was isolated from a man between 18 and 29 years old in good health.

CDR3 loop: CASSQDRGRSYNEQFF. In nucleotides, the CDR3 is TGCGCCAGCAGCCAAGACAGGGGACGCTCCTACAATGAGCAGTTCTTC. The genes are TRBV4-3 and TRBJ2-1; tentatively, D is TRBD1 (6 bases). CDR1 is LGHNA, CDR2 YSLEER, per germline. V was cut by 0 bases and J by 0 bases, with 9 bases left in between. This CDR3 comprises 16 residues.